Sequencing of this T cell receptor beta chain was carried out in a study of T-cell reconstitution after alpha-beta-depleted transplantation in children. The CDR3 is 16 residues long. CDR1 is LNHNV and CDR2 is YYDKDF in the germline V gene (reference sequence). V shed 1 base and J shed 7 bases, with 16 bases lying between them. Unique molecular identifiers were incorporated when the TCRbeta library was constructed. Via MiXCR, TCRdb re-called the PCR reads, giving one row per CDR3 protein. The repertoire holds about a million distinct CDR3 sequences, about 31% seen once, with about 28% in the top ten. This clonotype was observed a few times.

The TCR was taken from a boy under two years old who had a stem cell transplant for SCID, so the T cells may come from the graft donor. The specimen comprised PBMCs, mostly from graft donor cells, sampled 360 days after TCRalphabeta/CD19-depleted stem cell transplant. The J gene is TRBJ2-2, the V gene TRBV15; D ambiguous. CDR3 protein: CATSRVPSNQGGELFF. CDR3 DNA sequence: TGTGCCACCAGCAGAGTACCTAGTAATCAAGGCGGGGAGCTGTTTTTT.